This section outlines one T cell receptor beta chain sequence together with its context. Its antigen is not identified. PCR used 60 Vbeta primers and 13 Jbeta primers. Sequencing used immunoSEQ multiplex PCR; TCRdb keeps in-frame clones, though not all of them. The table has some 100,000 clones, roughly two thirds seen once. The record originates from a study of cytomegalovirus exposure and HLA in healthy donors. Study-level information: From about 180 million T cells, an earlier analysis saw around 120 million unique TCR beta sequences. Study findings and constraints: Presence/absence analyses rested on an assumption that sequencing depth was roughly uniform across donors. In a later analysis, common viral pathogens appeared linked to several of the most significant clusters.

The CDR3 sequence is 13 residues long. Germline CDR1 reads KGHSH; CDR2 reads LQKENI. V was shortened by 2 bases and J by 6 bases, with 8 bases between the two germline ends. The sequence came from a woman in her forties or fifties in good health and CMV-seropositive. This chain joins TRBV18 and TRBJ2-1; TRBD1 is a possible D gene (6 bases). Source material: PBMCs. CDR3 in DNA: TGTGCCAGCTCACCAGGGACAACCAATGAGCAGTTCTTC. Translating it yields CASSPGTTNEQFF.